What follows are 19 T cell receptor beta chains derived from one specimen sequenced in a study of neurological immune-mediated disorders. TCRdb processed the 5' RACE reads anew with MiXCR; each CDR3 protein has one entry. The data contain about 57,000 distinct CDR3 sequences, about 10% of them seen just once; the ten biggest clones take up about 6.3%. The time point is: longitudinal time-point 1 (baseline). Sequenced material: PBMCs. The receptors here all came from a male donor with HTLV-1-associated myelopathy (HAM/TSP).

In the case of this clonotype: Since a much larger clone is just one base distant, this may be a read error. This CDR3 is missing its conserved last phenylalanine or tryptophan, likely due to a read error. The chain has TRBV5-1 and TRBJ2-1, with D possibly being TRBD1 (6 bases). Germline lookup yields CDR1 SGHRS and CDR2 YFSETQ. The CDR3 runs 12 residues. V gave up 2 bases and J gave up 9 bases, with 9 bases separating them. The DNA of the CDR3 is TGCGCCAGCAGCTTCCAGGGGCCTGAGCAGTTCTTA. This translates into CASSFQGPEQFL.

This clonotype showed up many times. This rearrangement joins TRBV29-1 to TRBJ2-5; 8 bases line up with TRBD1. The CDR3 extends over 13 amino acids. V shed 3 bases, J shed 5 bases, and the junction held 5 bases outside the gene matches. Germline V gene data show CDR1 as SQVTM and CDR2 as ANQGSEA. CDR3: CSVDLRDRETQYF. The CDR3 bases are TGCAGCGTTGATCTCCGGGACAGGGAGACCCAGTACTTC.

This clonotype showed up many times. The chain employs TRBV5-1 and TRBJ2-2; TRBD1 aligns across 9 bases. V lost 0 bases to trimming and J lost 5 bases; unmatched junction nucleotides: 2. The CDR3 is made up of 15 amino acids. Germline assignment: CDR1 SGHRS and CDR2 YFSETQ. In nucleotides, the CDR3 is TGCGCCAGCAGCTTGGGGACAGGGGCGACCGGGGAGCTGTTTTTT. It yields the protein CASSLGTGATGELFF.

This clonotype was found many times. The chain recombines TRBV7-9 with TRBJ2-1; D is perhaps TRBD1 (5 bases). The V gene's germline CDR1 is SEHNR and CDR2 FQNEAQ (reference sequence). Deletions cut 3 bases from V and 2 bases from J, with 8 bases between. There are 14 residues in the CDR3. The CDR3 nucleotides are TGTGCCAGCAGCTTTACGACAGCCTACAATGAGCAGTTCTTC. Protein product: CASSFTTAYNEQFF.

This clonotype appeared many times. V gene TRBV7-6 combines with J gene TRBJ1-6; tentative D call: TRBD1 (5 bases). Trimming pared 5 bases from V and 8 bases from J, leaving 19 bases between. CDR1 is SGHVS, CDR2 FNYEAQ, per germline. The CDR3 length is 16 residues. Here the CDR3 reads CASSRRPPGVDSPLHF. As DNA, the CDR3 is TGTGCCAGCAGCCGGCGGCCACCGGGGGTAGATTCACCCCTCCACTTT.

The table lists this clonotype with many counts. The rearrangement uses TRBV5-1 and TRBJ2-1; D gene ambiguous. V was shortened by 6 bases and J by 8 bases, with 21 bases between the two germline ends. From germline, CDR1 is SGHRS and CDR2 YFSETQ. The CDR3 spans 15 residues. CDR3: CASTHRVYPNDEQFF. Written as DNA, the CDR3 is TGCGCCAGCACGCACCGGGTCTACCCAAACGATGAGCAGTTCTTC.

This clonotype was seen many times. The chain combines TRBV6-1 with TRBJ1-2; D gene unclear. Germline loops: CDR1 MNHNS, CDR2 SASEGT. V was shortened by 0 bases and J by 3 bases, with 11 bases between the two germline ends. The CDR3 is made up of 15 amino acids. CDR3 coding DNA: TGTGCCAGCAGTGAAGCTTCCCATGTAGACTATGGCTACACCTTC. It codes for CASSEASHVDYGYTF.

About this clonotype: A single base separates this from a much larger clone, so it may be a read error. The chain carries TRBV21-1 and TRBJ2-3; the table's D call, TRBD1, was not checked against the DNA. TRBV21-1 has pseudogene status. CDR3 length: 17 residues. As DNA, the CDR3 is TGTGCCAGCACCTCGGTCCCGAACAGGGGTCGCACAGATACGCAGTATTTT. Translation gives CASTSVPNRGRTDTQYF.

This clonotype was counted ten times or more. The chain couples TRBV5-1 to TRBJ1-5; no clear D. Germline assignment: CDR1 SGHRS and CDR2 YFSETQ. Trimming took 4 bases from V and 5 from J, leaving 13 bases between them. This CDR3 is 14 amino acids long. CDR3 region: CASSTGNRHQPQHF. The CDR3 region has the DNA TGCGCCAGCAGCACCGGGAACCGGCATCAGCCCCAGCATTTT.

This clonotype was detected ten times or more. The chain uses TRBV6-2 or TRBV6-3 and TRBJ1-5; a possible D gene is TRBD1 (6 bases). V was shortened by 5 bases and J by 6 bases, with 11 bases between the two germline ends. Germline lookup yields CDR1 MNHEY and CDR2 SVGEGT. The CDR3 extends over 13 amino acids. This CDR3 is CASSPDRSQPQHF. The CDR3, as DNA: TGTGCCAGCAGTCCGGACAGAAGTCAGCCCCAGCATTTT.

This clonotype occurred many times. The chain employs TRBV15 and TRBJ2-7; tentative D call: TRBD2 (5 bases). V lost 7 bases and J 7 bases, leaving 20 bases between the germline ends. This CDR3 is 14 amino acids long. Germline V gene data show CDR1 as LNHNV and CDR2 as YYDKDF (reference sequence). The CDR3 is CATKGGQAGREQYF. The DNA of the CDR3 is TGTGCCACCAAGGGCGGGCAGGCCGGACGGGAGCAGTACTTC.

This clonotype was recorded many times. The chain carries TRBV6-6 and TRBJ1-3, with D perhaps matching TRBD1 (5 bases). The CDR3 is 16 amino acids. The V and J ends lost 5 bases and 0 bases respectively, with 14 bases between them. Per the germline V gene, CDR1 is MNHNY and CDR2 is SVGAGI (reference sequence). The CDR3 bases are TGTGCCAGCAGTCACCCTGCAGGGAGCTCTGGAAACACCATATATTTT. Translation gives CASSHPAGSSGNTIYF.

In this sample, this clonotype turned up many times. The chain is built from TRBV20-1 and TRBJ2-7; 8 positions agree with TRBD1. The CDR3 contains 15 residues. Germline CDR1 is DFQATT and CDR2 is SNEGSKA (reference sequence). The ends lost 0 bases at V and 5 bases at J; junction bases unmatched: 9. The CDR3 reads CSARDPGQGRDEQYF. The CDR3 DNA sequence: TGCAGTGCTAGAGATCCAGGACAGGGAAGGGACGAGCAGTACTTC.

This clonotype was detected many times. The chain is built from TRBV5-1 and TRBJ2-5; 7 nucleotides line up with TRBD2. Trimming removed 2 bases from V and 2 bases from J; junction bases left unmatched: 3. Germline V gene lookup returns CDR1 SGHRS and CDR2 YFSETQ. CDR3 length equals 14 residues. This CDR3 reads CASSFQGGQETQYF. The DNA of the CDR3 is TGCGCCAGCAGCTTCCAGGGAGGGCAAGAGACCCAGTACTTC. The full variable domain, its missing parts supplied by reference TRBV5-1 and TRBJ2-5, is KAGVTQTPRYLIKTRGQQVTLSCSPISGHRSVSWYQQTPGQGLQFLFEYFSETQRNKGNFPGRFSGRQFSNSRSEMNVSTLELGDSALYLCASSFQGGQETQYFGPGTRLLVL.

Ten or more counts support this clonotype. V and J are TRBV3-1 and TRBJ1-1; 9 bases align to TRBD1. In germline, CDR1 is LGHDT, CDR2 YNNKEL (reference sequence). The CDR3 runs to 15 residues. V lost 3 bases and J lost 3; bases outside the gene matches: 5. Written as DNA, the CDR3 is TGTGCCAGCAGCCAGAGCGGGACAGGGTACACTGAAGCTTTCTTT. Protein product: CASSQSGTGYTEAFF.

For this clonotype: At one of its ends the junction is not consistent with the germline gene, which may arise from a read error. This chain connects TRBV25-1 to TRBJ1-1; D ambiguous. CDR1 is MGHDK, CDR2 SYGVNS, per germline. CDR3 length equals 11 residues. The CDR3 protein is CASNEFSEAFF. The DNA for the CDR3 is TGTGCCAGCAATGAATTCTCTGAAGCTTTCTTT.

This clonotype was recorded at least ten times. The chain carries TRBV6-4 and TRBJ2-3; D perhaps matches TRBD1 (6 bases). Between the trimmed V and J ends, which lost 6 bases and 0 bases, there was a span of 13 bases. The CDR3 runs to 15 residues. Germline V CDR1 and CDR2: MRHNA, SNTAGT. CDR3 in DNA: TGTGCCAGCAGCCCTGGACAGCCGAGCACAGATACGCAGTATTTT. This sequence encodes CASSPGQPSTDTQYF.

This clonotype was found many times. A read error may be the cause here, since a much bigger clone is one base away. The chain carries TRBV5-1 and TRBJ1-1, with 7 bases lining up with TRBD1. The CDR3 runs to 14 residues. Trimming took 3 bases from V and 1 from J; bases not matched to a gene: 3. In germline, CDR1 is SGHRS, CDR2 YFSETQ. The CDR3 bases are TGCGCCAGCAGCTGGGGACAGCGGAACACTGAAGCTTTCTTT. This sequence encodes CASSWGQRNTEAFF.

In its sample, this clonotype was seen many times. The rearrangement joins TRBV6-2 or TRBV6-3 to TRBJ2-7, with 9 bases matching TRBD2. The CDR3 is 15 amino acids. From germline, CDR1 is MNHEY and CDR2 SVGEGT. The V and J ends lost 7 bases and 3 bases, in that order; junction bases with no gene match: 10. The CDR3 bases are TGTGCCAGCACCGCGGGGGGGGCTCTCCACTACGAGCAGTACTTC. Its protein is CASTAGGALHYEQYF.